Listed here are 30 T cell receptor beta chains from one sample, sequenced in a study of blood T cells in healthy people across ages (dated by TCRdb to the mid-2010s). Library method: 5' RACE. Sequencing was carried out with an Illumina HiSeq 2500. A second PCR of about 6 to 11 cycles was performed with a sample-barcoded 5' primer and a J-beta primer mix. TCRdb's own reprocessing of the public reads used fastp at Q25 and MiXCR and kept productive beta chains. Rows are combined by CDR3 protein, so each entry shows the most common genes and DNA. The sample contains more than 800,000 distinct CDR3 sequences, more than 35% of them found a single time. The ten top clones hold under 20% of the sample. The sample comprised blood. The receptors come from a woman aged 55-75 years in good health.

There are many counts of this clonotype. The chain has TRBV5-1 and TRBJ2-7; no clear D gene. In germline, CDR1 is SGHRS, CDR2 YFSETQ. This CDR3 spans 15 amino acids. V was pared by 0 bases and J by 6 bases, with 16 bases between. The CDR3 nucleotides read TGCGCCAGCAGCTTGGGACAAGGGATTTCTGGCGAGCAGTACTTC. Protein sequence: CASSLGQGISGEQYF.

V is TRBV27 and J is TRBJ2-1; D is unclear. Trimming stripped 4 bases from V and 12 bases from J, with 10 bases between. The CDR3 covers 11 residues. Germline V lookup: CDR1 MNHEY, CDR2 SMNVEV (reference sequence). The CDR3 DNA reads TGTGCCAGCAGTTCGGGTCAATGGCAGTTCTTC. Translated: CASSSGQWQFF.

V and J are TRBV4-1 and TRBJ2-7, with D unclear. Germline loops: CDR1 MGHRA, CDR2 YSYEKL. This CDR3 contains 14 residues. The germline V and J ends were trimmed by 1 base and 2 bases, with 9 bases remaining between them. Here the CDR3 DNA reads TGCGCCAGCAGCCAAGCGGGCGACACCTACGAGCAGTACTTC. It encodes CASSQAGDTYEQYF.

J is TRBJ1-2 and V is TRBV6-5, with D maybe TRBD1 (5 bases). Deletions cut 0 bases from V and 6 bases from J, with 20 bases between. CDR1 MNHEY and CDR2 SVGAGI come from the germline V gene. The CDR3 runs to 17 residues. In DNA, the CDR3 is TGTGCCAGCAGTTACTCGGGGCAGGCCCCCCAGGTCGATGGCTACACCTTC. It codes for CASSYSGQAPQVDGYTF.

This clonotype occurred a few times. J is TRBJ1-1 and V is TRBV10-3; possible D gene TRBD1, 5 bases. The CDR3 totals 16 residues. Germline V gives CDR1 ENHRY, CDR2 SYGVKD. Trimming shortened V by 3 bases and J by 2 bases, and 16 bases separated the two germline ends. The CDR3 region has the DNA TGTGCCATCAGTGACCCCATACGGCAGGGTAACACTGAAGCTTTCTTT. Its protein product is CAISDPIRQGNTEAFF.

The V gene is TRBV2, the J gene TRBJ2-5; 7 bases match TRBD1. V was pared by 7 bases and J by 1 base, with 12 bases of the junction left unmatched. Germline CDR1 SNHLY, CDR2 FYNNEI. This CDR3 region has 16 residues. The DNA for the CDR3 is TGTGCCAGCATGAGGGGTCTGGCAGGGGGCCAAGAGACCCAGTACTTC. This gives the protein CASMRGLAGGQETQYF.

This clonotype has ten or more counts. The V call is TRBV2, the J call TRBJ2-5, with a tentative D call TRBD1 (5 bases). The V gene's germline CDR1 is SNHLY and CDR2 FYNNEI. The CDR3 contains 15 residues. The V end was cut by 3 bases, the J end by 4 bases, with 15 bases between. The CDR3 sequence is CASSDRRGLGETQYF. The CDR3 region has the DNA TGTGCCAGCAGTGATAGAAGGGGTCTGGGAGAGACCCAGTACTTC. Full variable domain (rest looked up from reference TRBV2 and TRBJ2-5): EPEVTQTPSHQVTQMGQEVILRCVPISNHLYFYWYRQILGQKVEFLVSFYNNEISEKSEIFDDQFSVERPDGSNFTLKIRSTKLEDSAMYFCASSDRRGLGETQYFGPGTRLLVL.

CDR3 sequence: CASRHDRVVHNEQFF. In nucleotides, the CDR3 is TGTGCCAGCAGACACGACAGGGTGGTCCACAATGAGCAGTTCTTC. The V gene is TRBV12-3 or TRBV12-4, the J gene TRBJ2-1; 7 bases are shared with TRBD1. Trimming removed 6 bases from V and 5 bases from J; junction bases left unmatched: 10. The CDR3 has 15 residues.

The CDR3 here is CASSQRGSYEQYF. Here the CDR3 DNA reads TGTGCCAGCAGCCAACGGGGCTCCTACGAGCAGTACTTC. V and J are TRBV4-2 and TRBJ2-7, with D perhaps TRBD2 (5 bases). The CDR3 has 13 residues. V was cut by 2 bases and J by 0 bases, with 5 bases left in between. Germline CDR1 and CDR2: LGHNA and YNFKEQ.

This clonotype appeared a few times. The CDR3 bases are TGCAGTGCTAGGGTCCCGGGAAGTTACGAGCAGTACTTC. As protein: CSARVPGSYEQYF. The chain has TRBV20-1 and TRBJ2-7; D may be TRBD2 (5 bases). The CDR3 is made up of 13 amino acids. V lost 3 bases, J lost 4 bases, and 13 bases lay in between. The germline gives CDR1 DFQATT, CDR2 SNEGSKA (reference sequence).

The chain recombines TRBV6-1 with TRBJ1-2; tentatively, D is TRBD1 (5 bases). The CDR3 contains 12 residues. V was shortened by 8 bases and J by 5 bases, with 12 bases between the two germline ends. The germline CDR1 and CDR2 sequences are MNHNS and SASEGT. CDR3 sequence (DNA): TGTGCCAGCTACCGTGGGGGGTATGGCTACACCTTC. Translating it yields CASYRGGYGYTF.

The rearrangement links TRBV20-1 to TRBJ2-1; a weak D match, TRBD1 (6 bases). This CDR3 has 14 amino acids. Looked up from germline, CDR1 is DFQATT and CDR2 is SNEGSKA (reference sequence). Trimming stripped 5 bases from V and 1 base from J, with 12 bases between. The CDR3 coding sequence is TGCAGTGCTTTGGACAGAGCATCCTACAATGAGCAGTTCTTC. Encoded protein: CSALDRASYNEQFF.

The sample holds a few counts of this clonotype. This chain uses TRBV11-2 with TRBJ2-1; tentatively, D is TRBD2 (5 bases). This CDR3 spans 15 amino acids. With 1 base removed from V and 7 bases from J, the gap between germline ends came to 14 bases. Germline V gene lookup returns CDR1 SGHAT and CDR2 FQNNGV. The CDR3 is CASSLAGGFTNEQFF. The DNA for the CDR3 is TGTGCCAGCAGCTTAGCTGGCGGGTTTACAAATGAGCAGTTCTTC.

A few counts support this clonotype. This sequence joins TRBV9 and TRBJ2-7; 9 nucleotides line up with TRBD1. The CDR3 is 16 amino acids. Germline V CDR1 and CDR2: SGDLS, YYNGEE. J gave up 3 bases and V 0 bases, and 7 bases lay outside the gene matches. This CDR3 reads CASSVGRTGAVYEQYF. The CDR3 bases are TGTGCCAGCAGCGTAGGACGGACAGGGGCGGTCTACGAGCAGTACTTC.

This chain uses TRBV28 with TRBJ2-3, with 10 positions matching TRBD1. This CDR3 is 14 amino acids long. V trimming: 6 bases; J trimming: 4 bases; junction bases outside the gene matches: 4. Germline V gene sequence: CDR1 MDHEN, CDR2 SYDVKM. CDR3: CASRGDRGSDTQYF. Written as DNA, the CDR3 is TGTGCCAGCAGGGGGGACAGGGGTTCAGATACGCAGTATTTT. The full variable domain, with the rest looked up from reference TRBV28 and TRBJ2-3, is DVKVTQSSRYLVKRTGEKVFLECVQDMDHENMFWYRQDPGLGLRLIYFSYDVKMKEKGDIPEGYSVSREKKERFSLILESASTNQTSMYLCASRGDRGSDTQYFGPGTRLTVL.

This chain links TRBV4-2 with TRBJ1-2; D is uncertain. The CDR3 loop spans 9 amino acids. From germline, CDR1 is LGHNA and CDR2 YNFKEQ. Trimming left V 4 bases short and J 12 bases short, with 6 bases between. As DNA, the CDR3 is TGTGCCAGCAGCCGCCGGGACACCTTC. It specifies CASSRRDTF.

The CDR3 DNA reads as TGCAGTGCTAGAGAAGCTGGCCAGATGTACAATGAGCAGTACTTC. The encoded protein is CSAREAGQMYNEQYF. This chain connects TRBV20-1 to TRBJ2-1; D remains ambiguous. The closer fit of TRBJ2-7 to the DNA end suggests the J call may be wrong. Germline V gene lookup returns CDR1 DFQATT and CDR2 SNEGSKA (reference sequence). This CDR3 comprises 15 residues.

This clonotype has a handful of counts. The rearrangement joins TRBV7-9 to TRBJ2-7; the D gene is possibly TRBD2 (6 bases). The ends were cut back, 5 bases at V and 3 bases at J, with 17 bases in the middle. The CDR3 runs 15 residues. Germline V gene sequence: CDR1 SEHNR, CDR2 FQNEAQ (reference sequence). The CDR3 DNA reads TGTGCCAGCAGCACCTTCGGGGGAGCGGGCTACGAGCAGTACTTC. It is translated as CASSTFGGAGYEQYF.

The chain carries TRBV6-2 or TRBV6-3 and TRBJ1-2; D is perhaps TRBD1 (5 bases). CDR3 length equals 15 residues. In germline, CDR1 is MNHEY, CDR2 SVGEGT. Trimming left V 6 bases short and J 0 bases short, with 14 bases between. CDR3 sequence (DNA): TGTGCCAGCAGATTGGGACTGCCAGCTAACTATGGCTACACCTTC. It specifies CASRLGLPANYGYTF.

This clonotype has more than one count but fewer than ten. The chain is built from TRBV29-1 and TRBJ2-1, with 8 positions matching TRBD1. CDR1 SQVTM and CDR2 ANQGSEA come from the germline V gene. J was trimmed by 8 bases and V by 6 bases; bases with no gene match: 6. This CDR3 region has 12 residues. The CDR3 protein is CSVLDRVDEQFF. The CDR3 DNA reads TGCAGCGTCCTGGACAGGGTGGATGAGCAGTTCTTC.

V usage is TRBV7-8 and J usage is TRBJ2-3; possibly TRBD1 or TRBD2 for D (5 bases each). The V gene lost 5 bases and the J gene lost 11 bases, with 26 bases spanning the gap. The CDR3 consists of 16 residues. CDR1 is SGHVS and CDR2 is FQNEAQ in the germline V gene. The CDR3 DNA reads TGTGCCAGCAGCCCACCCGGGACCGGGGCCCCGTGGGAGCAGTATTTT. Translated, it gives CASSPPGTGAPWEQYF.

The V call is TRBV2, the J call TRBJ1-2, with D possibly being TRBD1 (5 bases). CDR1 and CDR2 (germline): SNHLY, FYNNEI. The CDR3 sequence is 14 residues long. The germline V and J ends were trimmed by 7 bases and 8 bases, with 20 bases remaining between them. The chain's CDR3 is CASTFPGGKEGYTF. The CDR3 nucleotides are TGTGCCAGCACCTTCCCGGGGGGAAAGGAAGGCTACACCTTC.

The chain joins TRBV29-1 to TRBJ2-1; 9 nucleotides align to TRBD1. Germline values: CDR1 SQVTM, CDR2 ANQGSEA. The V segment lost 6 bases and the J segment 9 bases; nucleotides outside the gene matches: 9. The CDR3 spans 13 residues. The CDR3 region is CSVGGQGITEQFF. CDR3 sequence (DNA): TGCAGCGTAGGCGGACAGGGGATAACTGAGCAGTTCTTC.

The rearrangement joins TRBV14 to TRBJ2-1, with D possibly called TRBD1 or TRBD2 (5 bases each). The CDR3 contains 16 residues. Trimming pared 3 bases from V and 2 bases from J, leaving 14 bases between. CDR1 is SGHDN and CDR2 is FVKESK in the germline V gene. The CDR3 sequence is CASSHKLGQPYNEQFF. CDR3 coding DNA: TGTGCCAGCAGCCACAAACTAGGACAACCCTACAATGAGCAGTTCTTC.

The chain is built from TRBV29-1 and TRBJ2-7; D is perhaps TRBD2 (5 bases). Germline CDR1 is SQVTM and CDR2 is ANQGSEA. The CDR3 spans 12 residues. Trimming shortened V by 6 bases and J by 3 bases, and 12 bases separated the two germline ends. CDR3 sequence: CSVGSRGYEQYF. CDR3 DNA: TGCAGCGTCGGATCACGGGGCTACGAGCAGTACTTC.

This clonotype has a count of ten or more. The rearrangement joins TRBV6-6 to TRBJ2-5, with a weak D call TRBD2 (6 bases). This CDR3 spans 13 amino acids. V lost 2 bases to trimming and J lost 5 bases, with 9 bases between them. CDR1 MNHNY and CDR2 SVGAGI come from the germline V gene (reference sequence). In nucleotides, the CDR3 is TGTGCCAGCAGTTACCGGCTAGCGGAGACCCAGTACTTC. Translating it yields CASSYRLAETQYF.

This clonotype occurred a few times. The gene calls are TRBV4-2 and TRBJ2-1; TRBD2 matches 9 bases. This CDR3 contains 21 residues. After removal of 0 bases from V and 2 bases from J, the junction contained 17 bases not matched to a gene. CDR1 LGHNA and CDR2 YNFKEQ come from the germline V gene. The CDR3 sequence: CASSQEVSFAPGLAAYNEQFF. CDR3 DNA sequence: TGTGCCAGCAGCCAAGAAGTAAGCTTTGCACCGGGACTAGCAGCCTACAATGAGCAGTTCTTC.

This clonotype was detected a few times. The J gene is TRBJ2-7, the V gene TRBV27; the D gene is possibly TRBD1 (6 bases). This CDR3 region has 14 residues. Germline CDR1 is MNHEY and CDR2 is SMNVEV (reference sequence). The V end lost 7 bases, the J end lost 1 base, and 14 bases lay between the germline ends. In DNA, the CDR3 is TGTGCCAGCATTGGGACACCTCCTTCCTACGAGCAGTACTTC. This codes for CASIGTPPSYEQYF.

The chain is built from TRBV7-9 and TRBJ1-1; D remains unclear. The CDR3 extends over 18 amino acids. Trimming took off 0 bases at V and 1 base at J, with 18 bases between the two ends. Germline loops: CDR1 SEHNR, CDR2 FQNEAQ (reference sequence). CDR3 sequence reads: CASSLARQVGLRNTEAFF. In DNA, the CDR3 is TGTGCCAGCAGCTTAGCGCGCCAGGTCGGGCTCAGGAACACTGAAGCTTTCTTT. The full variable domain, in which reference TRBV7-9 and TRBJ1-1 provide the parts outside the CDR3, is DTGVSQNPRHKITKRGQNVTFRCDPISEHNRLYWYRQTLGQGPEFLTYFQNEAQLEKSRLLSDRFSAERPKGSFSTLEIQRTEQGDSAMYLCASSLARQVGLRNTEAFFGQGTRLTVV.

V is TRBV10-2 and J is TRBJ2-1; TRBD1 might be the D (6 bases). The CDR3 sequence is 13 residues long. CDR1 and CDR2 from the germline V gene are WSHSY and SAAADI. V lost 6 bases to trimming and J lost 4 bases, with 10 bases between them. Here the CDR3 reads CASRGASYNEQFF. Written as DNA, the CDR3 is TGCGCCAGCAGGGGGGCTTCTTACAATGAGCAGTTCTTC.